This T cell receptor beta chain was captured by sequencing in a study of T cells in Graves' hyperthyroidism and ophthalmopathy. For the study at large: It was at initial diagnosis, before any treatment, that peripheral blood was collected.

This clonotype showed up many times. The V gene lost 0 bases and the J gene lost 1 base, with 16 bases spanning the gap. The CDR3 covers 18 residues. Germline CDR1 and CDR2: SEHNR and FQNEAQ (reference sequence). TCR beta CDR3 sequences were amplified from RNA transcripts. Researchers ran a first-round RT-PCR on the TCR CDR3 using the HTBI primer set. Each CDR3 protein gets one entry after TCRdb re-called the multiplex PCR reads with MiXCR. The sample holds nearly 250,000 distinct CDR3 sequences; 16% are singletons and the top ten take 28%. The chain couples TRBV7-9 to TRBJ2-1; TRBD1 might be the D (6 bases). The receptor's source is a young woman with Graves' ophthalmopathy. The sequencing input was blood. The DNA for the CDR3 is TGTGCCAGCAGCTTAGCGAGAGGGGGTTCAGTTTCCTACAATGAGCAGTTCTTC. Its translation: CASSLARGGSVSYNEQFF.